These 27 T cell receptor beta chains came from one sample sequenced in a study of glioma-infiltrating T cells after dendritic cell vaccination. Only in-frame clones appear in the TCRdb table, and some are missing; sequencing was by immunoSEQ multiplex PCR. The table shows 45,000 to 60,000 clones, with about 80% occurring only once. Noted time point: after dendritic cell vaccination, including at tumor progression/relapse. Material: blood, obtained after dendritic cell vaccination. These receptor sequences come from a human donor with glioblastoma.

The V gene is TRBV4-1, the J gene TRBJ2-7; tentative D call: TRBD2 (5 bases). Germline CDR1 MGHRA, CDR2 YSYEKL. CDR3 length: 15 amino acids. V was cut by 2 bases and J by 7 bases, with 18 bases left in between. CDR3 amino acids: CASSQTGNPTGEQYF. Here the CDR3 DNA reads TGCGCCAGCAGCCAAACCGGGAACCCTACGGGGGAGCAGTACTTC.

The genes are TRBV9 and TRBJ1-1, with D possibly being TRBD1 (6 bases). Trimming left V 1 base short and J 10 bases short, with 14 bases between. CDR3 length: 13 amino acids. Looked up from germline, CDR1 is SGDLS and CDR2 is YYNGEE. As DNA, the CDR3 is TGTGCCAGCAGCGTAACAGGGAACGATCGAGCTTTCTTT. Protein: CASSVTGNDRAFF.

J is TRBJ1-5 and V is TRBV7-8, with D uncertain. This CDR3 is built from 15 residues. V was pared by 1 base and J by 6 bases, with 13 bases between. In germline, CDR1 is SGHVS, CDR2 FQNEAQ. CDR3 in amino acids: CASSLGLIIGQPQHF. The CDR3 region has the DNA TGTGCCAGCAGCTTAGGGTTAATAATCGGTCAGCCCCAGCATTTT.

This chain uses TRBV6-5 with TRBJ1-2; the D gene is possibly TRBD1 (5 bases). The germline V gene encodes CDR1 MNHEY and CDR2 SVGAGI. V lost 7 bases to trimming and J lost 3 bases, with 15 bases between them. This CDR3 is 14 amino acids long. DNA for the CDR3: TGTGCCAGCAACCCCGGAGACAGTTACTATGGCTACACCTTC. It specifies CASNPGDSYYGYTF.

The chain links TRBV11-2 to TRBJ2-7; 11 bases are a match to TRBD1. CDR1 and CDR2 from the germline V gene are SGHAT and FQNNGV. The CDR3 has 13 residues. J lost 7 bases, V lost 11 bases, and 10 bases had no gene match. CDR3 sequence (DNA): TGTGCCTCCTCCGGGACAGGGGGTCGGGAGCAGTACTTC. This codes for CASSGTGGREQYF.

This clone was counted once. The genes are TRBV19 and TRBJ1-2; D possibly corresponds to TRBD1 (6 bases). The length of the CDR3 is 15 residues. Between the trimmed V and J ends, which lost 4 bases and 2 bases, there was a span of 14 bases. Germline V gene lookup returns CDR1 LNHDA and CDR2 SQIVND (reference sequence). The CDR3 spells CASSTGRTENYGYTF. The CDR3 DNA reads TGTGCCAGTAGTACGGGACGGACAGAAAACTATGGCTACACCTTC.

This clone was recorded only once. The chain carries TRBV11-3 and TRBJ2-7; 11 positions agree with TRBD2. The CDR3 is 14 amino acids. Germline trimming cut 5 bases from V and 2 bases from J; bases unmatched to any gene: 2. The germline CDR1 and CDR2 sequences are SGHNT and YENEEA. The CDR3 bases are TGTGCCAGCAGCGGGACTAGCGGAACCTACGAGCAGTACTTC. Encoded protein: CASSGTSGTYEQYF.

The genes are TRBV30 and TRBJ1-3; TRBD1 might be the D (6 bases). In germline, CDR1 is GTSNPN, CDR2 SVGIG (reference sequence). The CDR3 totals 16 residues. V gave up 6 bases and J gave up 0 bases, with 18 bases separating them. The CDR3: CACKSGGYLSGNTIYF. DNA for the CDR3: TGTGCCTGCAAGTCGGGGGGCTACCTCTCTGGAAACACCATATATTTT.

This chain joins TRBV11-2 and TRBJ2-2; 14 bases map to TRBD2. CDR3 length equals 19 residues. The germline CDR1 and CDR2 sequences are SGHAT and FQNNGV. After removal of 3 bases from V and 6 bases from J, the junction contained 12 bases not matched to a gene. The CDR3 region has the DNA TGTGCCAGCAGCTTTCCGACTAGCGGGGGGGCCAAAAAGGCCGGGGAGCTGTTTTTT. Protein product: CASSFPTSGGAKKAGELFF.

This sequence joins TRBV11-2 and TRBJ1-1; D ambiguous. V shed 3 bases and J shed 7 bases, with 9 bases lying between them. The CDR3 covers 12 residues. Germline V lookup: CDR1 SGHAT, CDR2 FQNNGV. The CDR3 region is CASSFAGVEAFF. The CDR3 bases are TGTGCCAGCAGCTTCGCGGGTGTTGAAGCTTTCTTT.

The chain joins TRBV7-9 to TRBJ1-1; D might be TRBD1 (6 bases). Trimming shortened V by 9 bases and J by 3 bases, and 20 bases separated the two germline ends. The germline V gene has CDR1 SEHNR and CDR2 FQNEAQ (reference sequence). CDR3 length: 15 residues. CDR3 in DNA: TGTGCCAGTCACGGGGTCCGGGGGGCGGACACTGAAGCTTTCTTT. Residues: CASHGVRGADTEAFF.

The chain carries TRBV2 and TRBJ1-6, with 8 bases matching TRBD1. The CDR3 covers 14 residues. The junction had 5 bases not matched to a gene; V was cut back by 6 bases and J by 7 bases. In germline, CDR1 is SNHLY, CDR2 FYNNEI. CDR3 amino acids: CASRITGGNSPLHF. CDR3 bases: TGTGCCAGCAGAATTACAGGGGGAAATTCACCCCTCCACTTT.

This chain links TRBV10-3 with TRBJ2-6, with TRBD1 identical over 8 bases. Per the germline V gene, CDR1 is ENHRY and CDR2 is SYGVKD. This CDR3 is 16 amino acids long. V gave up 4 bases and J gave up 2 bases; unmatched junction bases: 4. The CDR3 region is CAISGLTGAGANVLTF. The CDR3 DNA reads as TGTGCCATCAGTGGCCTGACAGGGGCTGGGGCCAACGTCCTGACTTTC.

This chain joins TRBV29-1 and TRBJ1-1; the D gene is possibly TRBD1 (5 bases). Germline-derived CDR1 and CDR2 are SQVTM and ANQGSEA. The CDR3 is made up of 15 amino acids. V was trimmed by 6 bases and J by 3 bases, leaving 20 bases between them. CDR3 amino acids: CSVGGEGDLDTEAFF. CDR3 DNA sequence: TGCAGCGTGGGGGGGGAAGGGGACCTAGACACTGAAGCTTTCTTT.

The chain joins TRBV13 to TRBJ2-3; 15 nucleotides match TRBD2. This CDR3 has 17 residues. The V and J ends lost 3 bases and 3 bases, in that order; junction bases with no gene match: 4. Germline V gene sequence: CDR1 PRHDT, CDR2 FYEKMQ (reference sequence). CDR3 loop: CASSFGLAGGSTDTQYF. The CDR3 DNA follows: TGTGCCAGCAGCTTTGGACTAGCGGGGGGGTCGACAGATACGCAGTATTTT.

CDR3 in amino acids: CATHRELNTEAFF. The CDR3, as DNA: TGTGCCACTCACAGGGAACTGAACACTGAAGCTTTCTTT. The chain employs TRBV6-5 and TRBJ1-1, with a tentative D call TRBD1 (6 bases). The germline gives CDR1 MNHEY, CDR2 SVGAGI. Trimming removed 10 bases from V and 0 bases from J, with 12 bases in between. The CDR3 contains 13 residues.

This clone has just one count. This chain links TRBV4-3 with TRBJ2-5; D is perhaps TRBD2 (7 bases). The V and J ends lost 1 base and 3 bases respectively, with 12 bases between them. Germline V CDR1 and CDR2: LGHNA, YSLEER. CDR3 length equals 15 residues. CDR3 DNA: TGCGCCAGCAGCCAAGGAAGGGGGGGAAAAGAGACCCAGTACTTC. Translated, it gives CASSQGRGGKETQYF.

The gene calls are TRBV5-5 and TRBJ1-5, with D unresolved. Trimming pared 0 bases from V and 3 bases from J, leaving 13 bases between. Germline values: CDR1 SGHKS, CDR2 YYEKEE (reference sequence). The CDR3 contains 16 residues. CDR3 in amino acids: CASSLAGSLSNQPQHF. As DNA, the CDR3 is TGTGCCAGCAGCTTGGCCGGGTCCCTTTCCAATCAGCCCCAGCATTTT.

V is TRBV10-3 and J is TRBJ2-7; 10 positions match TRBD2. Germline values: CDR1 ENHRY, CDR2 SYGVKD. The CDR3 is made up of 15 amino acids. V gave up 5 bases and J gave up 2 bases; unmatched junction bases: 6. The CDR3 loop is CAISTGTSVTYEQYF. The CDR3 DNA follows: TGTGCCATCAGTACCGGGACTAGCGTCACCTACGAGCAGTACTTC.

The chain employs TRBV4-1 and TRBJ2-1; 13 bases line up with TRBD2. J lost 8 bases, V lost 1 base, and 8 bases had no gene match. Per the germline V gene, CDR1 is MGHRA and CDR2 is YSYEKL. CDR3 size: 17 residues. The CDR3 DNA follows: TGCGCCAGCAGCCAAGCCCTGACTAGCGGGGGGAGGGATGAGCAGTTCTTC. Amino acid sequence: CASSQALTSGGRDEQFF.

The chain links TRBV6-5 to TRBJ2-5; the D gene is possibly TRBD1 (6 bases). Germline V gives CDR1 MNHEY, CDR2 SVGAGI. This CDR3 is built from 14 residues. V was pared by 5 bases and J by 5 bases, with 15 bases between. CDR3 DNA sequence: TGTGCCAGCAGTAGCCAGGGGAATGGGGAGACCCAGTACTTC. Translating gives CASSSQGNGETQYF.

The chain is built from TRBV2 and TRBJ2-7; the D is unclear. The CDR3 is made up of 13 amino acids. The germline gives CDR1 SNHLY, CDR2 FYNNEI. Trimming removed 4 bases at V and 0 bases at J, with 7 bases between. CDR3 in amino acids: CASSVLLSYEQYF. CDR3 nucleotides: TGTGCCAGCAGTGTGCTACTCTCCTACGAGCAGTACTTC.

The CDR3 region has the DNA TGTGCCACCAGCAGAGGACAGAGTGCCTACAATGAGCAGTTCTTC. This sequence encodes CATSRGQSAYNEQFF. The chain has TRBV15 and TRBJ2-1, with D maybe TRBD1 (5 bases). From germline, CDR1 is LNHNV and CDR2 YYDKDF (reference sequence). This CDR3 is built from 15 residues. Trimming took 1 base from V and 2 from J, leaving 9 bases between them.

The V gene is TRBV5-1, the J gene TRBJ2-5, with 12 positions matching TRBD2. The CDR3 loop spans 16 amino acids. V shed 4 bases and J 0 bases; nucleotides not matched to a gene: 4. Germline CDR1 SGHRS, CDR2 YFSETQ. The CDR3 loop is CASSAGLAGYQETQYF. CDR3 bases: TGCGCCAGCAGCGCCGGACTAGCGGGGTACCAAGAGACCCAGTACTTC. Full variable domain (rest looked up from reference TRBV5-1 and TRBJ2-5): KAGVTQTPRYLIKTRGQQVTLSCSPISGHRSVSWYQQTPGQGLQFLFEYFSETQRNKGNFPGRFSGRQFSNSRSEMNVSTLELGDSALYLCASSAGLAGYQETQYFGPGTRLLVL.

This clone counts as medium-sized. The rearrangement joins TRBV20-1 to TRBJ1-1; D unclear. Trimming stripped 0 bases from V and 7 bases from J, with 3 bases between. The CDR3 sequence is 10 residues long. Per the germline V gene, CDR1 is DFQATT and CDR2 is SNEGSKA (reference sequence). This CDR3 reads CSARDLEAFF. DNA for the CDR3: TGCAGTGCTAGAGACCTTGAAGCTTTCTTT.

A remark on this clone: The junction differs from germline at one of its ends, possibly a read error. V gene TRBV7-7 combines with J gene TRBJ2-1; TRBD2 might be the D (5 bases). The V gene's germline CDR1 is SSHAT and CDR2 FNYEAQ (reference sequence). The CDR3 runs to 15 residues. CDR3 residues: CASSPAGDSYNEQFF. As DNA, the CDR3 is TGTGCTAGCAGCCCCGCCGGGGACTCCTACAATGAGCAGTTCTTC.

The chain has TRBV30 and TRBJ1-5, with 7 bases lining up with TRBD1. The length of the CDR3 is 16 residues. The germline CDR1 and CDR2 sequences are GTSNPN and SVGIG (reference sequence). The J segment lost 0 bases and the V segment lost 2 bases, leaving 7 bases of the junction unmatched. DNA for the CDR3: TGTGCCTGGAGTCGGACAGGCCTAAATAGCAATCAGCCCCAGCATTTT. It yields the protein CAWSRTGLNSNQPQHF. Using reference TRBV30 and TRBJ1-5 for the parts outside the CDR3, the full variable domain is SQTIHQWPATLVQPVGSPLSLECTVEGTSNPNLYWYRQAAGRGLQLLFYSVGIGQISSEVPQNLSASRPQDRQFILSSKKLLLSDSGFYLCAWSRTGLNSNQPQHFGDGTRLSIL.